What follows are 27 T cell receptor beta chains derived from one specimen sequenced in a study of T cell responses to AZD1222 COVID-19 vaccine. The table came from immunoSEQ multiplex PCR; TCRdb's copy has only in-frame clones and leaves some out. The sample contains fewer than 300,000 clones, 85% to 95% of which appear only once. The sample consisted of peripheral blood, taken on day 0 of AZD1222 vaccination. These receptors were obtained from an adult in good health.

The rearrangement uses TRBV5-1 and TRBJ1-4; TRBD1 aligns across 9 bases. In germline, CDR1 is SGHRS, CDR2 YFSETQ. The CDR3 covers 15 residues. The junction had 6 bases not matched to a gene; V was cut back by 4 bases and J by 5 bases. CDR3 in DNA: TGCGCCAGCAGCCCGGGGGACAGGGTAAATGAAAAACTGTTTTTT. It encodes CASSPGDRVNEKLFF.

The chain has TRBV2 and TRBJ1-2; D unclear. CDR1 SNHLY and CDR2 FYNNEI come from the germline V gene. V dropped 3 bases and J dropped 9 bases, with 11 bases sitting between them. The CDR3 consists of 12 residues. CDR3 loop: CASSEFPPSYTF. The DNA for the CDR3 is TGTGCCAGCAGTGAGTTCCCTCCAAGCTACACCTTC.

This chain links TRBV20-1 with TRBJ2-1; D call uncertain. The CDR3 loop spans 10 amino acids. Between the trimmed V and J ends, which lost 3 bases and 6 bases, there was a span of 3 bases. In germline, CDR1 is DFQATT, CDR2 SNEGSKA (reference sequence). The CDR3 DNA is TGCAGTGCTAGGGCCAATGAGCAGTTCTTC. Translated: CSARANEQFF.

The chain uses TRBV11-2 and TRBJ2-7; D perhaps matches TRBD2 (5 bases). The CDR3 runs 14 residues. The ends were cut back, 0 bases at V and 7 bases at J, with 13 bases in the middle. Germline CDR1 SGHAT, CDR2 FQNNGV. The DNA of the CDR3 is TGTGCCAGCAGCTTAGACCCTAAGCGAGGGGAGCAGTACTTC. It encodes CASSLDPKRGEQYF.

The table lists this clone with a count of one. CDR3 protein: CASSRTDRAVQGQEAFF. The DNA for the CDR3 is TGCGCCAGCAGCAGGACAGACAGGGCTGTCCAGGGGCAAGAAGCTTTCTTT. This sequence joins TRBV5-1 and TRBJ1-1; 7 positions agree with TRBD1. Germline CDR1 reads SGHRS; CDR2 reads YFSETQ. The CDR3 runs to 17 residues. Losses at the gene ends were 4 bases for V and 8 bases for J; bases not matched to a gene: 20.

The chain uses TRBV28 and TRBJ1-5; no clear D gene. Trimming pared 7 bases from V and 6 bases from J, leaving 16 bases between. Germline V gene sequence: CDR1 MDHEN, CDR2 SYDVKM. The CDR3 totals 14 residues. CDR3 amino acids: CASTLDGEGQPQHF. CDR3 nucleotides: TGTGCCAGCACCTTGGACGGGGAAGGTCAGCCCCAGCATTTT.

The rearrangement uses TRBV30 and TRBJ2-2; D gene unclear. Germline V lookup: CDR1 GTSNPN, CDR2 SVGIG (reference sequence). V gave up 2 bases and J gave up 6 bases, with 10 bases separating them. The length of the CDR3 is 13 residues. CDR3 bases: TGTGCCTGGAGTTTCCCGACGCCCGGGGAGCTGTTTTTT. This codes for CAWSFPTPGELFF.

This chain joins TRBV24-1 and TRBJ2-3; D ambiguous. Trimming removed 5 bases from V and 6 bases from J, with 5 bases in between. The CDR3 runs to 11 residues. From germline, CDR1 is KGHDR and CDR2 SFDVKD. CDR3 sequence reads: CATSGADTQYF. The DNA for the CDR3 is TGTGCCACCAGTGGTGCCGATACGCAGTATTTT.

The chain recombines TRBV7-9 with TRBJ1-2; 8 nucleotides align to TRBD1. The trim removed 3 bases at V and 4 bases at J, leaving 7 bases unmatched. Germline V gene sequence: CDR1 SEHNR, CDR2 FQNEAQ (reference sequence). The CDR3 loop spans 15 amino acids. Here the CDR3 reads CASSFRDRPGYGYTF. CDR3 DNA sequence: TGTGCCAGCAGCTTCCGGGACAGGCCGGGCTATGGCTACACCTTC.

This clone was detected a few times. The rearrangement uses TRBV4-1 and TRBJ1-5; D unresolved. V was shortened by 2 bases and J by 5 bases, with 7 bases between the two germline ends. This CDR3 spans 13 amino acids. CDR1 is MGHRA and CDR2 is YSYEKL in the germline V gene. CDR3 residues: CASSQQTHQPQHF. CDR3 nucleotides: TGCGCCAGCAGCCAACAAACCCATCAGCCCCAGCATTTT.

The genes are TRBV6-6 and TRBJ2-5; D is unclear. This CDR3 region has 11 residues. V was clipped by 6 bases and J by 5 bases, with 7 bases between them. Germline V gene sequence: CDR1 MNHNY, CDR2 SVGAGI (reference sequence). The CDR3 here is CASRGRETQYF. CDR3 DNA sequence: TGTGCCAGCAGGGGCCGGGAGACCCAGTACTTC.

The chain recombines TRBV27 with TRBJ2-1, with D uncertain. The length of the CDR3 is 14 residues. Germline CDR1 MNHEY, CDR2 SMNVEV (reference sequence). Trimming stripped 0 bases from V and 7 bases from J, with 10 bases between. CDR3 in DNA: TGTGCCAGCAGTTTATCGGTTATAGCAAATGAGCAGTTCTTC. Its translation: CASSLSVIANEQFF.

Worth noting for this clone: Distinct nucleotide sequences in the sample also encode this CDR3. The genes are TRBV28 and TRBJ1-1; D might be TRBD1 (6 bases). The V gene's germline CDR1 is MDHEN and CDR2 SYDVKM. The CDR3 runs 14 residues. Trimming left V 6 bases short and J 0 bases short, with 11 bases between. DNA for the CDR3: TGTGCCAGCAGCTACAGGGCTTTGAACACTGAAGCTTTCTTT. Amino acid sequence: CASSYRALNTEAFF.

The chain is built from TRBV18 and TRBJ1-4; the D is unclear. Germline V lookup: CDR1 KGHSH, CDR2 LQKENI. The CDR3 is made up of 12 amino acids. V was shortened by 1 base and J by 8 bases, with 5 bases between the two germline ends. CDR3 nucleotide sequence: TGTGCCAGCTCACCACAGGGCGAAAAACTGTTTTTT. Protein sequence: CASSPQGEKLFF.

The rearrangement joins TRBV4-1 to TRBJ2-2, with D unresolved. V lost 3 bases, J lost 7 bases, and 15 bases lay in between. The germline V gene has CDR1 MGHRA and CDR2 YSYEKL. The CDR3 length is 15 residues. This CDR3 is CASSQLGQTRGELFF. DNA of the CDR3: TGCGCCAGCAGCCAGCTCGGGCAGACCCGCGGGGAGCTGTTTTTT.

The CDR3 spells CASSPLQDSGANVLTF. As DNA, the CDR3 is TGTGCCAGCAGTCCCCTACAGGACTCTGGGGCCAACGTCCTGACTTTC. J is TRBJ2-6 and V is TRBV28, with D maybe TRBD1 (5 bases). The CDR3 length is 16 residues. V lost 5 bases, J lost 0 bases, and 11 bases lay in between. Germline CDR1 reads MDHEN; CDR2 reads SYDVKM.

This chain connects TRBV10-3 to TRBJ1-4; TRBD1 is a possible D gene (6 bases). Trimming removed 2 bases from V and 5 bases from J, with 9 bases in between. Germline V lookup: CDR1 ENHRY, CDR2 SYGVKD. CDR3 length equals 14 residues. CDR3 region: CAISEAGENEKLFF. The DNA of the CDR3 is TGTGCCATCAGTGAGGCAGGGGAGAATGAAAAACTGTTTTTT.

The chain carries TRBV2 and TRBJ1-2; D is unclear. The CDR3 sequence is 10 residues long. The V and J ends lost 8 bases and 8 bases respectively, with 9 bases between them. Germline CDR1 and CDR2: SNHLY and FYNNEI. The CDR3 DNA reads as TGTGCCAGCTGGGGTCGGGGCTACACCTTC. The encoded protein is CASWGRGYTF.

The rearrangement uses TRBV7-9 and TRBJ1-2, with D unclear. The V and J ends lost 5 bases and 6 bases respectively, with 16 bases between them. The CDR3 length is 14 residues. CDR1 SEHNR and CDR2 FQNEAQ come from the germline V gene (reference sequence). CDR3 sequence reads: CASSPTWDRDGYTF. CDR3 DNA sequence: TGTGCCAGCAGCCCGACATGGGATAGGGATGGCTACACCTTC. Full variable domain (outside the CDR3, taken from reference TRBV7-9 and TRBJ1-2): DTGVSQNPRHKITKRGQNVTFRCDPISEHNRLYWYRQTLGQGPEFLTYFQNEAQLEKSRLLSDRFSAERPKGSFSTLEIQRTEQGDSAMYLCASSPTWDRDGYTFGSGTRLTVV.

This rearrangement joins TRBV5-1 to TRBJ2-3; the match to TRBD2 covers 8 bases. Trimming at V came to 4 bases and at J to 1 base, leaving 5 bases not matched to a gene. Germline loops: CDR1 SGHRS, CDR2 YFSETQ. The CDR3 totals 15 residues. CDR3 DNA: TGCGCCAGCAGCCTCCGGGAGGGGGGCACAGATACGCAGTATTTT. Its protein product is CASSLREGGTDTQYF.

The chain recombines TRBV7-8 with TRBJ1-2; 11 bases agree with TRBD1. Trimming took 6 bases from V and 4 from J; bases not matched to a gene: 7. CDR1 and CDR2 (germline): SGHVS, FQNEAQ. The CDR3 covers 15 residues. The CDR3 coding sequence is TGTGCCAGCAGTAAGGACAGGGGGCCTCCCTATGGCTACACCTTC. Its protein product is CASSKDRGPPYGYTF. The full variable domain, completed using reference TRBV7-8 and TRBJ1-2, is GAGVSQSPRYKVAKRGQDVALRCDPISGHVSLFWYQQALGQGPEFLTYFQNEAQLDKSGLPSDRFFAERPEGSVSTLKIQRTQQEDSAVYLCASSKDRGPPYGYTFGSGTRLTVV.

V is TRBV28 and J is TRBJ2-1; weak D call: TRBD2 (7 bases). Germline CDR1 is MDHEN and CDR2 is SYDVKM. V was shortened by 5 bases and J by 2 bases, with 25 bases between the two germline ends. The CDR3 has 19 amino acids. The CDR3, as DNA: TGTGCCAGCAGTCCTCCCCCCGGGGGCGGGAGTCGGGCCTACAATGAGCAGTTCTTC. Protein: CASSPPPGGGSRAYNEQFF.

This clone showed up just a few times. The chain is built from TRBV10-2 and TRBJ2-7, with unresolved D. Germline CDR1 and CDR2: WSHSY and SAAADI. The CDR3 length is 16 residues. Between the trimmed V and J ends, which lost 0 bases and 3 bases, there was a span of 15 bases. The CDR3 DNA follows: TGCGCCAGCAGTGAGTCCCGCCAGAACAGATACTACGAGCAGTACTTC. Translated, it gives CASSESRQNRYYEQYF.

This CDR3 reads CASSQSFEGDLWTEAFF. CDR3 nucleotide sequence: TGCGCCAGCAGCCAATCCTTCGAAGGGGACCTTTGGACTGAAGCTTTCTTT. The chain uses TRBV4-3 and TRBJ1-1, with D possibly matching TRBD1 (5 bases). Per germline, CDR1 LGHNA and CDR2 YSLEER. The germline V and J ends were trimmed by 2 bases and 5 bases, with 21 bases remaining between them. The CDR3 is made up of 17 amino acids.

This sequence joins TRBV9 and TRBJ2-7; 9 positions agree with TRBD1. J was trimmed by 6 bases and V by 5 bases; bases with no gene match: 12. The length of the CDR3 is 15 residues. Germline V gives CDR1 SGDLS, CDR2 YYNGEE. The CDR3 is CASSDSGTGTSEQYF. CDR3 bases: TGTGCCAGCAGTGACTCCGGGACAGGGACCTCCGAGCAGTACTTC. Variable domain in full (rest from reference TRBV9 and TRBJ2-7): DSGVTQTPKHLITATGQRVTLRCSPRSGDLSVYWYQQSLDQGLQFLIQYYNGEERAKGNILERFSAQQFPDLHSELNLSSLELGDSALYFCASSDSGTGTSEQYFGPGTRLTVT.

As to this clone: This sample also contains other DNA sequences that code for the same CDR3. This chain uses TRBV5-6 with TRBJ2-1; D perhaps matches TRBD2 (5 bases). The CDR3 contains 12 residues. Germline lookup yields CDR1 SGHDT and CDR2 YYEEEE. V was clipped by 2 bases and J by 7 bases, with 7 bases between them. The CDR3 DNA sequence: TGTGCCAGCAGCTTAGGCGGGAATGAGCAGTTCTTC. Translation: CASSLGGNEQFF. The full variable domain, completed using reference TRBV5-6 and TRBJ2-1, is DAGVTQSPTHLIKTRGQQVTLRCSPKSGHDTVSWYQQALGQGPQFIFQYYEEEERQRGNFPDRFSGHQFPNYSSELNVNALLLGDSALYLCASSLGGNEQFFGPGTRLTVL.

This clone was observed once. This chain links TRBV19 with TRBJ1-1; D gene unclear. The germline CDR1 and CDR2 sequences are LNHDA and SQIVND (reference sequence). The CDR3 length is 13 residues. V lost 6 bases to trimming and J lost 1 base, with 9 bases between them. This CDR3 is CASSGSRNTEAFF. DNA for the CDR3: TGTGCCAGTAGCGGGTCTCGGAACACTGAAGCTTTCTTT. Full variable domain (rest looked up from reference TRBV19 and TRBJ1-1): DGGITQSPKYLFRKEGQNVTLSCEQNLNHDAMYWYRQDPGQGLRLIYYSQIVNDFQKGDIAEGYSVSREKKESFPLTVTSAQKNPTAFYLCASSGSRNTEAFFGQGTRLTVV.